The 12 T cell receptor beta chains below all came from one sample that was sequenced in a study of T cells in Graves' hyperthyroidism and ophthalmopathy. RNA transcripts served as the template for amplifying TCR beta CDR3 regions. During a first-round RT-PCR of the TCR CDR3, the HTBI primer set was used. TCRdb passed the multiplex PCR reads through MiXCR, listing each CDR3 protein once. The table lists 550,000 to 850,000 distinct CDR3 sequences, 18% of them singletons. Sequenced sample: blood. These receptors came from a woman in her 50s with Graves' hyperthyroidism that later progressed to Graves' ophthalmopathy.

This clonotype has at least ten counts. This rearrangement joins TRBV3-1 to TRBJ1-1; 11 nucleotides agree with TRBD1. J was trimmed by 6 bases and V by 2 bases; bases with no gene match: 5. Germline CDR1 and CDR2: LGHDT and YNNKEL (reference sequence). This CDR3 region has 15 residues. The CDR3 here is CASSQNPGQGAEAFF. For the CDR3, the DNA is TGTGCCAGCAGCCAAAATCCGGGACAGGGGGCTGAAGCTTTCTTT.

The rearrangement joins TRBV6-2 or TRBV6-3 to TRBJ2-2; possibly TRBD2 for D (6 bases). CDR1 is MNHEY and CDR2 is SVGEGT in the germline V gene. V was pared by 7 bases and J by 6 bases, with 12 bases between. This CDR3 comprises 13 residues. CDR3 sequence reads: CASTQEGSGELFF. CDR3 nucleotides: TGTGCCAGCACCCAGGAGGGGTCCGGGGAGCTGTTTTTT.

There are many counts of this clonotype. The genes are TRBV3-1 and TRBJ2-1; no reliable D call. The CDR3 is made up of 14 amino acids. V was shortened by 0 bases and J by 6 bases, with 9 bases between the two germline ends. The V gene's germline CDR1 is LGHDT and CDR2 YNNKEL (reference sequence). This CDR3 reads CASSQDLPGNEQFF. The DNA for the CDR3 is TGTGCCAGCAGCCAAGATCTTCCCGGCAATGAGCAGTTCTTC.

This clonotype was observed at least ten times. V gene TRBV11-2 combines with J gene TRBJ1-1; possible D gene TRBD1, 5 bases. The length of the CDR3 is 13 residues. Germline V lookup: CDR1 SGHAT, CDR2 FQNNGV. The V end lost 7 bases, the J end lost 1 base, and 10 bases lay between the germline ends. The CDR3 nucleotides read TGTGCCAGCAACCGGGACGGGAACACTGAAGCTTTCTTT. It encodes CASNRDGNTEAFF.

The chain has TRBV5-6 and TRBJ2-2; weak D call: TRBD1 (6 bases). CDR1 is SGHDT and CDR2 is YYEEEE in the germline V gene. Trimming shortened V by 4 bases and J by 0 bases, and 13 bases separated the two germline ends. This CDR3 is 16 amino acids long. CDR3 DNA sequence: TGTGCCAGCAGCACCACCGGGACAACGAACACCGGGGAGCTGTTTTTT. Translated: CASSTTGTTNTGELFF.

The V and J genes are TRBV20-1 and TRBJ2-3; 9 positions match TRBD2. V gave up 0 bases and J gave up 2 bases; unmatched junction bases: 6. Germline CDR1 reads DFQATT; CDR2 reads SNEGSKA (reference sequence). The CDR3 is 16 residues long. This CDR3 is CSARDPSGAYTDTQYF. The DNA of the CDR3 is TGCAGTGCTAGAGATCCTAGCGGGGCCTACACAGATACGCAGTATTTT.

This clonotype came up many times. The chain joins TRBV30 to TRBJ1-2; weak D call: TRBD1 (6 bases). The CDR3 has 12 amino acids. Trimming stripped 4 bases from V and 2 bases from J, with 8 bases between. Germline values: CDR1 GTSNPN, CDR2 SVGIG (reference sequence). CDR3 nucleotides: TGTGCCTGGAAAGGGGGGAACTATGGCTACACCTTC. This translates into CAWKGGNYGYTF.

This clonotype has just a few counts. This chain uses TRBV27 with TRBJ2-7; 8 bases match TRBD1. With V trimmed by 5 bases and J by 2 bases, 5 bases remained unmatched. This CDR3 comprises 14 residues. CDR1 and CDR2 (germline): MNHEY, SMNVEV (reference sequence). CDR3 residues: CASSDNRGAYEQYF. CDR3 in DNA: TGTGCCAGCAGTGACAACAGGGGGGCCTACGAGCAGTACTTC.

This rearrangement joins TRBV7-2 to TRBJ1-5; 8 bases agree with TRBD1. Germline V gene sequence: CDR1 SGHTA, CDR2 FQGNSA. V trimming: 1 base; J trimming: 4 bases; junction bases outside the gene matches: 6. There are 16 residues in the CDR3. CDR3 in amino acids: CASSLGQGRWNQPQHF. CDR3 coding DNA: TGTGCCAGCAGCTTAGGACAGGGGAGGTGGAATCAGCCCCAGCATTTT.

The sample holds one count of this clonotype. This sequence joins TRBV27 and TRBJ2-5; 7 bases line up with TRBD2. J lost 0 bases, V lost 5 bases, and 9 bases had no gene match. This CDR3 has 16 amino acids. Germline loops: CDR1 MNHEY, CDR2 SMNVEV (reference sequence). The CDR3 here is CASSNGLADYQETQYF. For the CDR3, the DNA is TGTGCCAGCAGTAACGGGCTAGCGGATTACCAAGAGACCCAGTACTTC.

This clonotype was seen more than once but under ten times. The chain combines TRBV7-2 with TRBJ2-5; 11 nucleotides align to TRBD2. Germline assignment: CDR1 SGHTA and CDR2 FQGNSA. Trimming took 5 bases from V and 6 from J; bases not matched to a gene: 11. The CDR3 sequence is 16 residues long. Here the CDR3 reads CASSPASGGLLQTQYF. CDR3 DNA: TGTGCCAGCAGCCCCGCTAGCGGGGGGTTGCTGCAGACCCAGTACTTC.

The chain joins TRBV7-3 to TRBJ1-1, with D unclear. The CDR3 extends over 14 amino acids. Germline CDR1 and CDR2: SGHTA and FQGTGA. With 5 bases removed from V and 0 bases from J, the gap between germline ends came to 10 bases. The CDR3 sequence is CASSPKLMNTEAFF. As DNA, the CDR3 is TGTGCCAGCAGCCCAAAACTTATGAACACTGAAGCTTTCTTT. Full variable domain (remainder filled in from reference TRBV7-3 and TRBJ1-1): GAGVSQTPSNKVTEKGKYVELRCDPISGHTALYWYRQSLGQGPEFLIYFQGTGAADDSGLPNDRFFAVRPEGSVSTLKIQRTERGDSAVYLCASSPKLMNTEAFFGQGTRLTVV.